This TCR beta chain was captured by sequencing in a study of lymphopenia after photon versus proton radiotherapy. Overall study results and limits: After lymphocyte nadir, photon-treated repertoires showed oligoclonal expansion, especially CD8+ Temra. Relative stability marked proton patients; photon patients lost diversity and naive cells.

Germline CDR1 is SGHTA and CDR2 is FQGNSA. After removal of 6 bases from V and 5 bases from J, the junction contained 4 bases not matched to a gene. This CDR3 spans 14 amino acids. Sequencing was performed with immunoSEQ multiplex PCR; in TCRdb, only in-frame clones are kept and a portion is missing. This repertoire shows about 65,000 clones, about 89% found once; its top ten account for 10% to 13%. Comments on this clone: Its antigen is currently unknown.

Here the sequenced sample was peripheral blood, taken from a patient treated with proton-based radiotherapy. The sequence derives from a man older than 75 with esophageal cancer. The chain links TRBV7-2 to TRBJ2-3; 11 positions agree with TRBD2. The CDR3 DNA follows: TGTGCCAGCAGACTAACTAGCGGGGGAGATACGCAGTATTTT. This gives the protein CASRLTSGGDTQYF.